The 4 T cell receptor beta chains below come from one sample, sequenced in a study of shared clonotypes between healthy human individuals (dated by TCRdb to about 2020). To prepare the library, the immunoSEQ multiplex PCR assay was applied. TCRdb's version of the immuneACCESS table is confined to in-frame rearrangements and falls short of the full clone set. An unresolved V gene accounts for under half of the shortfall where checked; the remainder is of unknown origin. For this sample the table gives about 650,000 clones, of which around 95% were detected only once. In total, the top ten clones hold 0.085% to 0.11% of the sample. CD8 naive samples were CD45RO-negative cells positively selected for CCR7, giving a CD45RA+CCR7+ population that excluded TemRA cells. Material: naive CD8+ T cells sorted from blood. The sample's cell subset or site label, in plain terms: CD45RA+CCR7+. These receptors were collected from a woman aged 25 to 39 in good health.

The rearrangement links TRBV5-8 to TRBJ1-2; tentative D call: TRBD1 (6 bases). The germline V and J ends were trimmed by 1 base and 0 bases, with 16 bases remaining between them. The CDR3 is 17 amino acids. CDR1 is SGHTS, CDR2 YDEGEE, per germline. This CDR3 is CASSLSPGAVTNYGYTF. The CDR3 nucleotides read TGTGCCAGCAGCTTGTCGCCGGGGGCGGTAACTAACTATGGCTACACCTTC.

The chain joins TRBV4-1 to TRBJ1-1; D not certain. V was shortened by 2 bases and J by 11 bases, with 9 bases between the two germline ends. CDR3 length equals 11 residues. CDR1 is MGHRA and CDR2 is YSYEKL in the germline V gene. The DNA of the CDR3 is TGCGCCAGCAGCCAACTAGGCTGGGCTTTCTTT. Its translation: CASSQLGWAFF.

This clone was seen a single time. The chain employs TRBV28 and TRBJ1-2; tentative D call: TRBD1 (5 bases). There are 17 residues in the CDR3. V was pared by 7 bases and J by 3 bases, with 24 bases between. Germline V gene lookup returns CDR1 MDHEN and CDR2 SYDVKM. The DNA for the CDR3 is TGTGCCAGCACCTTAGAGGGTCGGGGCGGTCAATACTATGGCTACACCTTC. Residues: CASTLEGRGGQYYGYTF.

As concerns this clone: The sample holds other DNA sequences that translate to the same CDR3. This chain links TRBV5-6 with TRBJ1-3; no clear D gene. The CDR3 has 13 amino acids. CDR1 and CDR2 (germline): SGHDT, YYEEEE. Trimming pared 2 bases from V and 2 bases from J, leaving 5 bases between. CDR3 nucleotide sequence: TGTGCCAGCAGCTTCGGGGCTGGAAACACCATATATTTT. Its protein is CASSFGAGNTIYF.